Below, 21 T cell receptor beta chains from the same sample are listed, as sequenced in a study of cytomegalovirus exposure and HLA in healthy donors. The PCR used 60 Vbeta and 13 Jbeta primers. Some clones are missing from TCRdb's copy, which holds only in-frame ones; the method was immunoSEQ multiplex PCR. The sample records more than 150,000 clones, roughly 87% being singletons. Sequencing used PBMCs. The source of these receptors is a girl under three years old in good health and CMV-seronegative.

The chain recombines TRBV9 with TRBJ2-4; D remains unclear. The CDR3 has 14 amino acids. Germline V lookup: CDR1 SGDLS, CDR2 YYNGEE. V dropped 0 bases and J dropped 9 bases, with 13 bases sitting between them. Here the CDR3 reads CASSVDEVMSIQYF. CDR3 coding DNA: TGTGCCAGCAGCGTAGACGAGGTAATGAGCATTCAGTACTTC.

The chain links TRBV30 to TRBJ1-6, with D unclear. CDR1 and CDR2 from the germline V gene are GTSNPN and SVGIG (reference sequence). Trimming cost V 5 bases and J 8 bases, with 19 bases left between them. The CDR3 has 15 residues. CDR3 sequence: CAWRSDTFDYSPLHF. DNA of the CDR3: TGTGCCTGGCGATCCGACACTTTCGATTATTCACCCCTCCACTTT.

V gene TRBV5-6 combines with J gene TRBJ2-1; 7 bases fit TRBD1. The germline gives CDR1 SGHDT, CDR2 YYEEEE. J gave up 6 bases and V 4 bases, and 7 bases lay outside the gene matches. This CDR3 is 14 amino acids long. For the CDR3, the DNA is TGTGCCAGCAGCCCGCGGACAGGCCGCAATGAGCAGTTCTTC. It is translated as CASSPRTGRNEQFF.

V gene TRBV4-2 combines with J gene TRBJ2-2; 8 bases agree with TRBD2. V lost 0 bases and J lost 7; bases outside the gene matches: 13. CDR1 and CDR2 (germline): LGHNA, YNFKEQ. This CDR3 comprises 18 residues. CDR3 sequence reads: CASSQDQYGAGERGELFF. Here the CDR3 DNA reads TGTGCCAGCAGCCAAGATCAGTACGGAGCGGGAGAACGCGGGGAGCTGTTTTTT.

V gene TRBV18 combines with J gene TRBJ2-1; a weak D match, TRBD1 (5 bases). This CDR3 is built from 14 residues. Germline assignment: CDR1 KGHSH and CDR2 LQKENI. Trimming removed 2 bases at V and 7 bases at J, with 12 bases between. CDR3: CASSPGSRANEQFF. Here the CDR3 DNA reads TGTGCCAGCTCACCAGGGTCCAGGGCAAATGAGCAGTTCTTC.

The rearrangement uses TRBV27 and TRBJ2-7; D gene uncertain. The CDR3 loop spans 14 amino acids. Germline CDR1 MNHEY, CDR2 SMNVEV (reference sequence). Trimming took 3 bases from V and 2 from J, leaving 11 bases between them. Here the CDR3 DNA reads TGTGCCAGCAGTTTCGTTGGCGGAACCTACGAGCAGTACTTC. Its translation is CASSFVGGTYEQYF.

DNA for the CDR3: TGTGCCAGCAGCCGTCAGGGGTGGGGAGAAAAACTGTTTTTT. This codes for CASSRQGWGEKLFF. The chain is built from TRBV6-5 and TRBJ1-4; perhaps TRBD1 as D (6 bases). The V end lost 6 bases, the J end lost 8 bases, and 16 bases lay between the germline ends. Germline values: CDR1 MNHEY, CDR2 SVGAGI. CDR3 length equals 14 residues.

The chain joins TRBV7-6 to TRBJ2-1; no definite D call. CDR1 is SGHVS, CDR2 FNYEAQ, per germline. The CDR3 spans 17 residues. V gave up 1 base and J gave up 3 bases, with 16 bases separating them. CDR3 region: CASSLGSPAAVYNEQFF. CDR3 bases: TGTGCCAGCAGCTTAGGCAGTCCCGCTGCGGTCTACAATGAGCAGTTCTTC.

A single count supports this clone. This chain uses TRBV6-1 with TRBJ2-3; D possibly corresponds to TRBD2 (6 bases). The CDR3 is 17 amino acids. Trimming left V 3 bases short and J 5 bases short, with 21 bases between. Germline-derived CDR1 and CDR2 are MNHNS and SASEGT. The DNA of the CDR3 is TGTGCCAGCAGTGACGACCGGGGACTCCTGTGGGGAGATACGCAGTATTTT. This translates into CASSDDRGLLWGDTQYF.

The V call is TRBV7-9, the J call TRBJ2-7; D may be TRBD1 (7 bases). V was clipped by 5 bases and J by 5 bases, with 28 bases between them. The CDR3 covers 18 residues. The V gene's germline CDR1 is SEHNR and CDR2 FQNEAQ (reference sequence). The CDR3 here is CASSPLEGLQGNDHEQYF. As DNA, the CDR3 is TGTGCCAGCAGCCCGTTGGAGGGGTTACAGGGGAACGACCACGAGCAGTACTTC.

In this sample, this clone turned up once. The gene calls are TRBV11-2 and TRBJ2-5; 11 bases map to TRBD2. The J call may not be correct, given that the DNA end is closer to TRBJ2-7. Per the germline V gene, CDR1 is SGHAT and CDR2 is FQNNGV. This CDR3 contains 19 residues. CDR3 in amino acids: CASSRQGLAAFPINYEQYF. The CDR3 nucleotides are TGTGCCAGCAGTCGCCAGGGACTAGCGGCCTTCCCGATAAACTACGAGCAGTACTTC.

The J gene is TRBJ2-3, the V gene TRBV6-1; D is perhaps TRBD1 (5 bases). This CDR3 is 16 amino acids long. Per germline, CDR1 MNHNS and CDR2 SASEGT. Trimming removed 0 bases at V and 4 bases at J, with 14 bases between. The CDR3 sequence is CASSEAGRGSADTQYF. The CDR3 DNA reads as TGTGCCAGCAGTGAAGCGGGGCGAGGAAGCGCAGATACGCAGTATTTT.

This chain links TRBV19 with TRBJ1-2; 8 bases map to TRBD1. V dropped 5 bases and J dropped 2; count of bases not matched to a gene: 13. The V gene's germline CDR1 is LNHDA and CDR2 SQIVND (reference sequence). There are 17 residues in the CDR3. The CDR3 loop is CASSPSFWTGNNYGYTF. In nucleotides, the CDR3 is TGTGCCAGTAGTCCTAGTTTCTGGACAGGGAACAACTATGGCTACACCTTC.

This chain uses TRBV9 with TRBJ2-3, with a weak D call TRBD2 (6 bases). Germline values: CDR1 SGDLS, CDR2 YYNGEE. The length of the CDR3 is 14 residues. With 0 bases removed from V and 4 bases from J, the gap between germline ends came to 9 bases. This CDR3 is CASSVAGVSDTQYF. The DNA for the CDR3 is TGTGCCAGCAGCGTAGCGGGAGTATCAGATACGCAGTATTTT. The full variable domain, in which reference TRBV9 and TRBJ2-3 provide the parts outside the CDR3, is DSGVTQTPKHLITATGQRVTLRCSPRSGDLSVYWYQQSLDQGLQFLIQYYNGEERAKGNILERFSAQQFPDLHSELNLSSLELGDSALYFCASSVAGVSDTQYFGPGTRLTVL.

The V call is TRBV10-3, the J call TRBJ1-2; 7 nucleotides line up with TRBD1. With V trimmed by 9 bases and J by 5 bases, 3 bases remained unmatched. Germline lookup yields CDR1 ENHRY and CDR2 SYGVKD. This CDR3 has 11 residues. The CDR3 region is CAIGTAYGYTF. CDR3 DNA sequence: TGTGCCATTGGGACAGCTTATGGCTACACCTTC.

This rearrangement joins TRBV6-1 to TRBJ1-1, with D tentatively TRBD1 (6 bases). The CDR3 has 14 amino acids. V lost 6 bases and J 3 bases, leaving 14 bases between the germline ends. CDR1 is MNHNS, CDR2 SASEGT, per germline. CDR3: CASRDNTGYTEAFF. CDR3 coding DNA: TGTGCCAGCAGAGACAATACAGGGTACACTGAAGCTTTCTTT.

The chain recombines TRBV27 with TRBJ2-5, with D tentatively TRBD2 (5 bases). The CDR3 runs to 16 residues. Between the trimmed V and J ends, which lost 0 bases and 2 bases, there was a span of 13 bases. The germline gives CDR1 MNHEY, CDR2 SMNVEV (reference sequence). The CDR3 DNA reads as TGTGCCAGCAGTTTATCGATAGCGCGTGGTCAAGAGACCCAGTACTTC. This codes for CASSLSIARGQETQYF.

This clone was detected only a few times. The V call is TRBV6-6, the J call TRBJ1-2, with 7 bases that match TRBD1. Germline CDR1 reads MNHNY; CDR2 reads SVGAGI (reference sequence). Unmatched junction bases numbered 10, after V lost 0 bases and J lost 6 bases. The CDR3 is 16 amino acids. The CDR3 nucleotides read TGTGCCAGCAGTTACTCGATTGTTGGACAGGTCGATGGCTACACCTTC. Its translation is CASSYSIVGQVDGYTF.

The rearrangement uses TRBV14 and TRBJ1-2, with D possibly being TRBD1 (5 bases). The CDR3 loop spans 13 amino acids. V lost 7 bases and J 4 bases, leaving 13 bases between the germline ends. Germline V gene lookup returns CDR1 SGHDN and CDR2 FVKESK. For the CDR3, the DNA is TGTGCCAGCATCAGGGCCGAATGCTATGGCTACACCTTC. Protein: CASIRAECYGYTF. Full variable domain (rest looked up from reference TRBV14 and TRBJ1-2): EAGVTQFPSHSVIEKGQTVTLRCDPISGHDNLYWYRRVMGKEIKFLLHFVKESKQDESGMPNNRFLAERTGGTYSTLKVQPAELEDSGVYFCASIRAECYGYTFGSGTRLTVV.

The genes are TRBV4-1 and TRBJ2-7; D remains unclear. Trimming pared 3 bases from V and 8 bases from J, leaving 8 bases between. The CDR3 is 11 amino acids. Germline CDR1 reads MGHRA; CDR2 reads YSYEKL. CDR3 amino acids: CASSQWSKQYF. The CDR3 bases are TGCGCCAGCAGCCAGTGGAGTAAGCAGTACTTC.

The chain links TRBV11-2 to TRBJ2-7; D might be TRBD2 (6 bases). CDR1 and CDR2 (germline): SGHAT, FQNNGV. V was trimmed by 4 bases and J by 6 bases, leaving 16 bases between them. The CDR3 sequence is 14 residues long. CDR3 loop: CASSSESLAVEQYF. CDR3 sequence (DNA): TGTGCCAGCAGCTCCGAGAGCTTAGCGGTCGAGCAGTACTTC.